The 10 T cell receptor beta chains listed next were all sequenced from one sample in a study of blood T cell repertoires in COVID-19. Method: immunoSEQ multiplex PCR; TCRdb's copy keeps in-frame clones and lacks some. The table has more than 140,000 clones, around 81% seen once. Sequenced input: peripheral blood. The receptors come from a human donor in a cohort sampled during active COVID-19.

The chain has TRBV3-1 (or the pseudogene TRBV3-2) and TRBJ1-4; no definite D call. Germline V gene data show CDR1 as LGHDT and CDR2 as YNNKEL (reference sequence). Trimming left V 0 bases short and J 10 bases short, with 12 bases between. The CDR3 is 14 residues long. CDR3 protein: CASSQEHPMVKLFF. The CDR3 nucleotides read TGTGCCAGCAGCCAAGAACACCCCATGGTAAAACTGTTTTTT.

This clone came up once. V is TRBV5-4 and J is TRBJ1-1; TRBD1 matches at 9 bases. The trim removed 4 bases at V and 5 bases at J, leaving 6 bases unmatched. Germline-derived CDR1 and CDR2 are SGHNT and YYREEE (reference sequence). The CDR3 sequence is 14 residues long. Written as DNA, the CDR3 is TGTGCCAGCAGCCCCCGGACAGGGGTTACTGAAGCTTTCTTT. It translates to CASSPRTGVTEAFF. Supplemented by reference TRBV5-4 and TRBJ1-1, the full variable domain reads ETGVTQSPTHLIKTRGQQVTLRCSSQSGHNTVSWYQQALGQGPQFIFQYYREEENGRGNFPPRFSGLQFPNYSSELNVNALELDDSALYLCASSPRTGVTEAFFGQGTRLTVV.

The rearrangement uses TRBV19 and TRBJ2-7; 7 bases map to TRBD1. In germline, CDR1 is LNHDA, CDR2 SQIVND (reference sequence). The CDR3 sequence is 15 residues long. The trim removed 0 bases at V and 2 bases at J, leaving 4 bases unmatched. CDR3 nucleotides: TGTGCCAGTAGTATAGAAGGCAGGGGGACCTACGAGCAGTACTTC. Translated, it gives CASSIEGRGTYEQYF.

The CDR3 sequence is CASSERAGAYNEQFF. The CDR3 coding sequence is TGTGCCAGCAGTGAAAGGGCAGGGGCCTACAATGAGCAGTTCTTC. The genes are TRBV2 and TRBJ2-1; tentatively, D is TRBD1 (6 bases). The CDR3 consists of 15 residues. Germline CDR1 SNHLY, CDR2 FYNNEI. The germline V and J ends were trimmed by 2 bases and 2 bases, with 10 bases remaining between them.

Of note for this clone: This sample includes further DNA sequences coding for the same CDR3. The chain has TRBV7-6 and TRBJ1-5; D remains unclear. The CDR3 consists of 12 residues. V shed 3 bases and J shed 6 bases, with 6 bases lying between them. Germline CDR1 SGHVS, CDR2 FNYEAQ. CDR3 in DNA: TGTGCCAGCAGCTTTGCGGGTCAGCCCCAGCATTTT. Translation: CASSFAGQPQHF.

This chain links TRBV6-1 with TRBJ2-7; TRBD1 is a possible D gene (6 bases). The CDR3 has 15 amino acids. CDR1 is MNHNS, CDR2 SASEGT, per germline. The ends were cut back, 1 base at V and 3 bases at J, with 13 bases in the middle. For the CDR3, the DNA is TGTGCCAGCAGTGAAGGGGTAGGGGGATACTACGAGCAGTACTTC. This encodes CASSEGVGGYYEQYF.

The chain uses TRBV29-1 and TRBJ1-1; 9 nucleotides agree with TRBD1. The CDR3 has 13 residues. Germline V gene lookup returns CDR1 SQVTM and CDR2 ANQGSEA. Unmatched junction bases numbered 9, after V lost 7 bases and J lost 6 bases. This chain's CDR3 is CSAYTGGGSEAFF. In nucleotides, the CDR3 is TGCAGCGCATATACAGGGGGCGGATCTGAAGCTTTCTTT. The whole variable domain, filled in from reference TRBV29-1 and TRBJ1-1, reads SAVISQKPSRDICQRGTSLTIQCQVDSQVTMMFWYRQQPGQSLTLIATANQGSEATYESGFVIDKFPISRPNLTFSTLTVSNMSPEDSSIYLCSAYTGGGSEAFFGQGTRLTVV.

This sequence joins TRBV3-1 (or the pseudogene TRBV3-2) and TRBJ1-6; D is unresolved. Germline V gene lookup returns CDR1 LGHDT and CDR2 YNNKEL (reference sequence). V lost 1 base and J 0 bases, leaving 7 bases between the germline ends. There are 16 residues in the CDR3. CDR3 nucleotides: TGTGCCAGCAGCCAAGGGCCAGACTCCTATAATTCACCCCTCCACTTT. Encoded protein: CASSQGPDSYNSPLHF.

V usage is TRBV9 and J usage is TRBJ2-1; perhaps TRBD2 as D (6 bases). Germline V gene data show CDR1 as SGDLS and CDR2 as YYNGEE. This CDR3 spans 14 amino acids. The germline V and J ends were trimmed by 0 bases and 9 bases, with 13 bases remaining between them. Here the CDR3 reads CASSVATTAGEQFF. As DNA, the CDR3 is TGTGCCAGCAGCGTAGCTACAACAGCGGGTGAGCAGTTCTTC.

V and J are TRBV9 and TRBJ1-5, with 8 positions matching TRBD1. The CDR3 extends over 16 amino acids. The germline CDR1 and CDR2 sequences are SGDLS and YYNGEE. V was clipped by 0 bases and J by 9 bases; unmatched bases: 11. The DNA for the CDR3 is TGTGCCAGCAGCGTAGGTCCAGGGGGCATAGAACGGCCCCAGCATTTT. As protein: CASSVGPGGIERPQHF.